This T cell receptor beta chain was captured in a study of blood T cell repertoires in COVID-19 (dated by TCRdb to 2018 to 2021). In terms of the full investigation: Collaborator samples came from the United States, Italy and Spain and covered acute and convalescent phases of COVID-19. The prospective study material was composed of cDNA or gDNA derived from T cells, B-cell-depleted T cells, or PBMCs. Subjects who had been exposed to COVID-19, were actively infected with it, or had recovered from it provided the deeply sampled blood TCRbeta repertoires that made up the dataset. The repertoires were released in a freely available public database meant as a resource for research on the immune response to SARS-CoV-2. The samples were drawn from the first 160 participants of the ongoing ImmuneRACE study and from over a thousand subjects provided by 6 global collaborators. A de-identified subject ID, COVID-19 status, age in years and sex were almost always included in the sample metadata. Where available, HLA class I and class II types were taken from metadata supplied by the sample provider and were not determined by assay-based typing.

The immunoSEQ Assay, a bias-controlled multiplex PCR, was used to amplify TCRbeta CDR3 regions from genomic DNA. The original methods were these. Within the assay, amplification of reference gene primers was used to estimate how many nucleated cells each sample contained. Sequence reads were collapsed and filtered to measure the absolute abundance of every unique TCRbeta CDR3 rearrangement. For each sample, productive Simpson clonality was calculated as the square root of Simpson's diversity index over productive rearrangements. TCRdb took over this immuneACCESS table, retaining in-frame rearrangements with V and J assigned. Such tables are incomplete; in checked studies, under half of the missing clones stem from an unresolved V gene, and the remainder is unexplained. Clonal size and the V and J genes are those of that table, whereas D and trimming came from the DNA. The sample table lists some 400,000 clones, more than 85% of them with a count of one. Roughly 0.9% of the sample is held by the ten biggest clonotypes.

Participants in the prospective study were enrolled through a virtual design, were aged roughly 18 to 100 years, and lived in about two dozen United States geographic areas. To assign participants to cohorts, the prospective study relied on clinical history that participants themselves reported in a screening survey and a study questionnaire. A participant counted as exposed if, within 2 weeks of entering the study, that participant had been in contact with someone who had a PCR-confirmed or clinician-diagnosed COVID-19 case. In the prospective study, mobile phlebotomists collected whole blood, serum and a nasopharyngeal or oropharyngeal swab from each participant. Prospective study participants could optionally give additional blood draws and questionnaires over an approximately two-month period. Blood samples from the prospective study were shipped frozen or at room temperature prior to DNA extraction.

Concerning this clone: Its recognized antigen is unknown. No base quality values were provided; no much bigger clone lies one nucleotide off.

Results and caveats for the whole study, not just this receptor: The amount of clinical and demographic metadata varied by source and participant and was provided uncurated.

The CDR3 spans 14 residues, from the cysteine through the phenylalanine. The DNA shown is the 42-base CDR3, in frame from base 1. The junction shows trimming of 3 bases on V and 3 bases on J, plus 10 bases between the germline ends. The germline V gene supplies CDR1 SGDLS and CDR2 YYNGEE. This sequence originates from a woman aged 40 to 50 who had been exposed to COVID-19. In this chain, TRBV9 is recombined with TRBJ1-5; a tentative D call is TRBD1 (5 bases match). Specimen: PBMCs or T cells enriched from blood (not recorded which). The bases read TGTGCCAGCAGCGCCCCAGGGAACAATCAGCCCCAGCATTTT. Translated, it reads CASSAPGNNQPQHF.